The sequence of this T cell receptor beta chain was determined in a study of graft-versus-host responses after intestinal transplantation (dated by TCRdb to the early 2020s). For context, the study as a whole: Multivisceral, liver-intestinal, or isolated intestinal transplants were received by the recipients. Every recipient was given anti-thymocyte globulin induction, then maintenance tacrolimus and steroids for 2 to 3 years. Bulk TCR-beta CDR3 sequencing was used to track graft-versus-host and host-versus-graft alloreactive T cell clones in the graft, circulation and bone marrow after intestinal transplantation. To identify alloreactive clones, pre-transplant mixed lymphocyte reaction products were sequenced and compared with unstimulated pre-transplant donor and recipient T cells. Of the roughly 26 intestinal transplant recipients enrolled in the cohort, one of whom was a retransplant, a few patients without pretransplant specimens were excluded. A peak of at least 4% donor T cells among recipient peripheral blood mononuclear cells was the definition used for donor T cell macrochimerism. Samples from a few later patients were sequenced in-house on an Illumina MiSeq with MiXCR processing rather than by the commercial service. The research as a whole found: Early after transplant, peak levels of circulating GvH clones were found to be associated with declines in HvG clones. High GvH to HvG T cell clonal ratios were observed in the allografts of patients with donor T cell macrochimerism. GvH clones turned up in recipient bone marrow, with some appearing earlier in ileal mucosa or blood, a pattern consistent with an intestinal mucosal origin. The conclusions were limited by the relatively low number and heterogeneity of the intestinal transplant patients.

Library preparation employed the immunoSEQ multiplex PCR assay. For most patients, genomic DNA was isolated using the Qiagen DNeasy Blood and Tissue Kit and was shipped frozen to Adaptive Biotechnologies for TCR sequencing. For most patients, high-throughput TCR-beta CDR3 sequencing of genomic DNA was performed by Adaptive Biotechnologies. The study's processing was this. Adaptive's ImmunoSEQ software was the source of the TCR sequencing data for 15 to 20 patients, while a few other patients were processed with MiXCR and VDJtools. To correct CD4 versus CD8 sorting errors, any sequence found in both subsets at a frequency ratio below 5:1 was removed. CDR3 nucleotide sequences shared by donor and recipient were removed because the origin of these sequences could not be assigned. To count as alloreactive, a clone needed at least 2-fold expansion over unstimulated cells and a minimum CFSE-low frequency of 0.002% (template counts) or 0.001% (read counts). Clones were considered mappable if detected in sequenced pre-transplant spleen, lymph node, or MLR CFSE-low populations of the donor or recipient. The cumulative frequency of alloreactive clones was calculated as a percentage of all sequences, weighted by copy number. The immuneACCESS repertoire file appears here via TCRdb, limited to in-frame rearrangements. These files lack a portion of the clones; in checked studies, under half of the deficit traces to unresolved V genes, and the cause of the others is not known. V and J calls and clone size come straight from that table; D and trimming were deduced from the DNA. The sample table lists approximately 46,000 clones, roughly 83% of them with a count of one. The ten largest clonotypes hold 0.45% to 0.55% of the sample.

The time point tag for this specimen amounts to: cells obtained before transplantation from donor or recipient. CD3+CD4+ and CD3+CD8+ populations were FACS-sorted from unstimulated pre-transplant donor and recipient cells taken from spleen or lymph nodes. V is cut back by 6 bases and J by 6 bases, with 2 bases in the junction unmatched. The germline V gene sets CDR1 to SNHLY and CDR2 to FYNNEI. The CDR3 runs 13 residues from the cysteine to the phenylalanine. Only the CDR3 DNA stays, 39 bases, in frame from base 1. In regard to this clone: No antigen is known for it. No much larger clonotype is one base removed from it; base qualities were not supplied.

The receptor chain draws on TRBV2 and TRBJ1-3; a stretch of 10 junction bases matches TRBD1. The TCR comes from a human donor who was the organ donor for an intestinal transplant. The specimen was unstimulated CD4+ T cells sorted from spleen or lymph node cells, collected before transplant. The DNA is as follows: TGTGCCAGCAGGGGGACAGGGGAAAACACCATATATTTT. The encoded protein is CASRGTGENTIYF.